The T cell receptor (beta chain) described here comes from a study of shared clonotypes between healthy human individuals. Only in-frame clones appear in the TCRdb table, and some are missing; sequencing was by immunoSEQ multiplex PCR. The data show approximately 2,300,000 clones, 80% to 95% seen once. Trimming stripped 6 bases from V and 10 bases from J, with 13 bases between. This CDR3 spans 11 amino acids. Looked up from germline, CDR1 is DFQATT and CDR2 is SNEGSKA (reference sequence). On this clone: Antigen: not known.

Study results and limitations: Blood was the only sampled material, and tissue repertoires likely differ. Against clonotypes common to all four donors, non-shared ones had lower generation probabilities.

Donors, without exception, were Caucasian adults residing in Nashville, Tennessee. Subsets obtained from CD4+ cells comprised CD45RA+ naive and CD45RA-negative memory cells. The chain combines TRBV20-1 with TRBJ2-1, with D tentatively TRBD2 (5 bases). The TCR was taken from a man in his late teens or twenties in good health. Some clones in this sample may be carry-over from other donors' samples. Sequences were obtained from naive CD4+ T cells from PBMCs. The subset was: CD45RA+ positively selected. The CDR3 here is CSARKGGEQFF. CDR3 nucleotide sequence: TGCAGTGCAAGAAAGGGCGGGGAGCAGTTCTTC.